This T cell receptor beta chain stems from a study of CD8 T cells in Susac syndrome. Concerning this clonotype itself: Its antigen is unknown.

Sequencing targeted TCR beta in T cells from blood (CD8+ and CD4+). The CDR3 length is 13 residues. V shed 4 bases and J shed 8 bases, with 15 bases lying between them. Germline CDR1 and CDR2: SQVTM and ANQGSEA. Whole-study results and caveats: The authors acknowledged that the study's TCR sequencing and HLA analysis involved relatively few individuals.

Random hexamers were used to reverse transcribe the RNA input (about 0.5 to 1 ug). TCR beta CDR3 was amplified by immunoSEQ covering 54 Vbeta and 13 Jbeta. TCRdb re-called the immunoSEQ multiplex PCR reads with MiXCR, one entry per CDR3 protein. The sample has about 200,000 distinct CDR3 sequences; about 95% are singletons. This receptor was obtained from a human donor with multiple sclerosis. V gene TRBV29-1 combines with J gene TRBJ2-1; possibly TRBD1 or TRBD2 for D (6 bases each). Source material: CD4+ T cells from PBMCs. CDR3 nucleotides: TGCAGCGTTGGCCGGGGGCCTCGGGATGAGCAGTTCTTC. It specifies CSVGRGPRDEQFF.